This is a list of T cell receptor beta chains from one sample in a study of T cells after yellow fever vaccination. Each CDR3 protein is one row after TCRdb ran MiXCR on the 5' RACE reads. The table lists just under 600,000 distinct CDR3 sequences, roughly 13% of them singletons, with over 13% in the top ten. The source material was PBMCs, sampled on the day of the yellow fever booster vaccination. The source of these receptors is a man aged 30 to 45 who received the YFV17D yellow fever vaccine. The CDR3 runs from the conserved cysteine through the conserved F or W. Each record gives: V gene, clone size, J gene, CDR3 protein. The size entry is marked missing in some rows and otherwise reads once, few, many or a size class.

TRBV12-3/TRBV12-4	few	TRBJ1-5	CASSFGGYNQPQHF
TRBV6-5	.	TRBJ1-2	CASSYSTRGDYGYTF
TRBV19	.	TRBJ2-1	CASSTQTSPKREQFF
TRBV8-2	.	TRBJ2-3	CASSPGQLEYF
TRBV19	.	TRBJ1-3	CASSISSGQPGNTIYF
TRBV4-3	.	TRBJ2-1	CASSQGTSNPYNEQFF
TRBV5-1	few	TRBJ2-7	CASSLVPGHSYEQYF
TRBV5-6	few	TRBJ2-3	CASRHIAADTQYF
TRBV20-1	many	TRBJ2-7	CRAGGGVAEQYF
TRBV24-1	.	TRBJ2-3	CATSETTSADTQYF
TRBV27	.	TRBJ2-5	CASSSSGSPQETQYF
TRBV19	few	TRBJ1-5	CASNTLGVNQPQHF
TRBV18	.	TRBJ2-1	CASSPGTSGHNEQFF
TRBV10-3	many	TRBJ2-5	CAISGGVLQETQYF
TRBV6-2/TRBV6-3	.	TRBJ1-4	CASSTPWTGPDTYEKLFF
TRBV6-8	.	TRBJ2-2	CASSSDRPTGELFF
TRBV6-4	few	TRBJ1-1	CASSEGRGTEAFF
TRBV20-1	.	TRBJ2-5	CSAPDPKSGRAVSREETQYF
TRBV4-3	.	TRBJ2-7	CASSQDRLQHYEQYF
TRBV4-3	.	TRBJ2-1	CASSQEQREWNEQFF
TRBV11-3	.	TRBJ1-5	CASSAIIWTGANQPQHF
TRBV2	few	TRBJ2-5	CASILELAGGWETQYF
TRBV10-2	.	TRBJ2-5	CASSDSGRGETQYF
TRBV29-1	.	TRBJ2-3	CSGDDRRPPGDTQYF
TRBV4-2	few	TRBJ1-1	CASSSQQAVNTEAFF
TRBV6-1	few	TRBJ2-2	CASTKQGAFTGELFF
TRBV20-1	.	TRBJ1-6	CSATLTGGNSPLHF
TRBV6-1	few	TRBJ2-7	CASRKPGQGGDEQYF
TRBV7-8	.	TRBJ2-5	CASSFAHFYQETQYF
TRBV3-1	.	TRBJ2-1	CASSQTGGEQFF
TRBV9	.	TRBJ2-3	CASSVGNSGTLSTDTQYF
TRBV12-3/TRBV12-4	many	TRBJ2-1	CASSLKLPRSFF
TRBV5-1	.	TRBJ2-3	CASSALGVGTDTQYF
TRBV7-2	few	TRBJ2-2	CASRREGAGELFF
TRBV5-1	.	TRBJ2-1	CASRDPGARKLNEQFF
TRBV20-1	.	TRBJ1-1	CSARDGRARVTEAFF
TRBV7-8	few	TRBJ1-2	CASSLRQGGPYYGYTF
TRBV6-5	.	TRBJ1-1	CASSYGLTANTEAFF
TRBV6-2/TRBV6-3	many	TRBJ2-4	CASKSAGVGGIQYF
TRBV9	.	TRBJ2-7	CASSVEDGGPSYEQYF
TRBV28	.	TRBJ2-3	CASRDPDTQYF
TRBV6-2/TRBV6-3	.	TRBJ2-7	CASSQQGMSSYEQYF
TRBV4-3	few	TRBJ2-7	CASSPAIGHAYEQYF
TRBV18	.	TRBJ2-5	CASSRTYQETQYF
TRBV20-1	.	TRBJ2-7	CSASWTSFYEQYF
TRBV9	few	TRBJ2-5	CASSVAPQPNQETQYF